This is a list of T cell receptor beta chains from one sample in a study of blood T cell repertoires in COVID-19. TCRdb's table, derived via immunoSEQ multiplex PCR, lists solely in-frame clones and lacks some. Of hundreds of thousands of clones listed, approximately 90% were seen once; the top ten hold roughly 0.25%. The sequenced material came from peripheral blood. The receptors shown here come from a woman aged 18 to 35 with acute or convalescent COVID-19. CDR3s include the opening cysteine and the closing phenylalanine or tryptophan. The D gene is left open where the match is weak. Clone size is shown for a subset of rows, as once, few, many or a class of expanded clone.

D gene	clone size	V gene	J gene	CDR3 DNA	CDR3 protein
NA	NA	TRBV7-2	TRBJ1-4	TGTGCCAGCAGCCCGGACCGGAGGAATGAAAAACTGTTTTTT	CASSPDRRNEKLFF
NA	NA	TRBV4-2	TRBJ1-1	TGTGCCAGCAGCCAAGGACAGAACACTGAAGCTTTCTTT	CASSQGQNTEAFF
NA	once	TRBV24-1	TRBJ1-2	TGTGCCACCAGTGATTTGACAGGGAACTATGGCTACACCTTC	CATSDLTGNYGYTF
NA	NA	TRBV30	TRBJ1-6	TGTGCCTGGAGTAAGGCAGGAAGCTCCTATAATTCACCCCTCCACTTT	CAWSKAGSSYNSPLHF
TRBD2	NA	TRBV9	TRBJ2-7	TGTGCCAGCAGCGTAGGGGAGGGGCTCTACGAGCAGTACTTC	CASSVGEGLYEQYF
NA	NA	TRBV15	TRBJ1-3	TGTGCCACCAGCAGAGGCGACGGGGAAAACACCATATATTTT	CATSRGDGENTIYF
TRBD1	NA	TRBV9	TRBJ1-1	TGTGCCAGCAGCTTGACAGGGGAGGTTGGCACTGAAGCTTTCTTT	CASSLTGEVGTEAFF
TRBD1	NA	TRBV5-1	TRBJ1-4	TGCGCCAGCAGCCCTTCCCGGACAGGGGTAAATGAAAAACTGTTTTTT	CASSPSRTGVNEKLFF
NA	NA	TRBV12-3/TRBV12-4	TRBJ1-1	TGTGCCAGCAGTTTGTCGCGAAACACTGAAGCTTTCTTT	CASSLSRNTEAFF
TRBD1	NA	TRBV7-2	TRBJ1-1	TGTGCCAGCAGCTTGGCCGGGACAGGGAACACTGAAGCTTTCTTT	CASSLAGTGNTEAFF
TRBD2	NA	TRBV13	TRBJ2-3	TGTGCCAGCAGCCGACCCAGGACTAGCGGGGGGGATCGGAACACAGATACGCAGTATTTT	CASSRPRTSGGDRNTDTQYF
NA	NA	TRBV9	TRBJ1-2	TGTGCCAGCAGCGTAGATGATTCAGCTAACTATGGCTACACCTTC	CASSVDDSANYGYTF
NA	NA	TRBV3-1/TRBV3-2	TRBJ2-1	TGTGCCAGCAGCCAACGGGGAGTCGGGTCCCTTAATGAGCAGTTCTTC	CASSQRGVGSLNEQFF
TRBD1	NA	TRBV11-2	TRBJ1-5	TGTGCCAGCAGCCCCGGACAGGGGGTTGGACAGCCCCAGCATTTT	CASSPGQGVGQPQHF
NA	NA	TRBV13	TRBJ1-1	TGTGCCAGCAGCTTAGAAGCTGCTAACACTGAAGCTTTCTTT	CASSLEAANTEAFF
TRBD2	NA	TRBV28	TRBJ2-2	TGTGCCAGCAGTTTGGGGGGGGCGAACACCGGGGAGCTGTTTTTT	CASSLGGANTGELFF
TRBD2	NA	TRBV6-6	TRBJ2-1	TGTGCCAGCAGTTACCTCCGCGGGGGGGCTAATGAGCAGTTCTTC	CASSYLRGGANEQFF
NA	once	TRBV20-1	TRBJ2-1	TGCAGTGCTAGAGCCGTTTCCGAGCAGTTCTTC	CSARAVSEQFF
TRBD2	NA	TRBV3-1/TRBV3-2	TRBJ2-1	TGTGCCAGCAGCTTCGAGAGGAGTAGCGGGGACAACAATGAGCAGTTCTTC	CASSFERSSGDNNEQFF
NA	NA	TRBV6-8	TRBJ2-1	TGTGCCAGCACTCAACTTACGCCGCGGAGGAGCTACAATGAGCAGTTCTTC	CASTQLTPRRSYNEQFF
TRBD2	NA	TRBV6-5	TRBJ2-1	TGTGCCAGCAGCCGTACCGGGACTAGCCTCAATGAGCAGTTCTTC	CASSRTGTSLNEQFF
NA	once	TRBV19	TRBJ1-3	TGTGCCACCAGACAGGCTAGCTCTGGAAACACCATATATTTT	CATRQASSGNTIYF
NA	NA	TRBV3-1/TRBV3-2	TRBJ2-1	TGTGCCAGCAGCCCCACATATGAGCAGTTCTTC	CASSPTYEQFF
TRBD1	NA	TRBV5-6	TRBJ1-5	TGTGCCAGCAGCTTGGGACAGGGTTTGAGTCAGCCCCAGCATTTT	CASSLGQGLSQPQHF
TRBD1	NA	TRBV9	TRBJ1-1	TGTGCCAGCAGCGGGGGGACAGGGGGACTGTACTCTGAAGCTTTCTTT	CASSGGTGGLYSEAFF
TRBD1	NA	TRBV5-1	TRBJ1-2	TGCGCCAGCAGCTCCGGACAGGAAATAGGAACGGATGGCTACACCTTC	CASSSGQEIGTDGYTF